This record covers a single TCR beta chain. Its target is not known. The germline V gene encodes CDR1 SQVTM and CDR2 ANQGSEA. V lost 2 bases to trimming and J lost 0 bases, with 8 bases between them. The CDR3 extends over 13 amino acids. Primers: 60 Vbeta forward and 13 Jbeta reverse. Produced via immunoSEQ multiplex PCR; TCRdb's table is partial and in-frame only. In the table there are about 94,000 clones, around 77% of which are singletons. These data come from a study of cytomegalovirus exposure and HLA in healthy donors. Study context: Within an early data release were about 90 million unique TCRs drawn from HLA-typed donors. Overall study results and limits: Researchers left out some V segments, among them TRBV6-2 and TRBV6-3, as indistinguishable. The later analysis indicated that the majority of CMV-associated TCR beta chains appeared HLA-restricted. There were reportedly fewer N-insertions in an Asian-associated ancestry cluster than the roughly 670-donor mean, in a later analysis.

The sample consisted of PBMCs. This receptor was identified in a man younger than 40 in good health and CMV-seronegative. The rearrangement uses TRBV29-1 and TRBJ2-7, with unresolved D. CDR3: CSVELESSYEQYF. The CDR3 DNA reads TGCAGCGTTGAACTAGAGAGCTCCTACGAGCAGTACTTC.